Listed below are T cell receptor beta chains from one sample, sequenced in a study of CD8 T cells in ankylosing spondylitis. TCRdb called the 5' RACE reads again in MiXCR, with one record for every CDR3 protein. This sample yields about 240,000 distinct CDR3 sequences, of which around a tenth are seen a single time; less than 8% belongs to the top ten. Sample: blood, either unsorted or a sorted T cell fraction (not recorded which). These receptors originate from a male donor with ankylosing spondylitis or in good health (not recorded which). CDR3s include the opening cysteine and the closing phenylalanine or tryptophan. The D gene is left open where the match is weak. Size is omitted from some rows. Given values are once, few, many or a class for expanded clones.

d_gene,len,abundance,v_gene,j_gene,CDR3nt,CDR3aa
.,14,.,TRBV12-5,TRBJ2-3,TGTGCTAGTAGCTTGGCCAGGGGAGGGGATACGCAGTATTTT,CASSLARGGDTQYF
.,14,many,TRBV5-1,TRBJ2-3,TGCGCCAGCAGCTCTGACCATTCCGGAGATACGCAGTATTTT,CASSSDHSGDTQYF
.,15,many,TRBV11-2,TRBJ1-2,TGTGCCAGCAGCAACAGAACCGGGCCCCCGGGCGGCTACACCTTC,CASSNRTGPPGGYTF
.,13,many,TRBV18,TRBJ2-3,TGTGCCAGCAGCCCGGGGGTAACAGATACGCAGTATTTT,CASSPGVTDTQYF
TRBD2,16,few,TRBV7-8,TRBJ2-2,TGTGCCAGCAGCGAACTAGCGGGAGGGCCCCTCGGGGAGCTGTTTTTT,CASSELAGGPLGELFF
TRBD1,19,many,TRBV6-5,TRBJ2-7,TGTGCCAGCAGTTACTCTACCATACCAGGACAGGGGAGGTCTGGCGAGCAGTACTTC,CASSYSTIPGQGRSGEQYF
.,14,many,TRBV6-5,TRBJ2-5,TGTGCCAGCAGTTATCTAGGGGGGCAAGAGACCCAGTACTTC,CASSYLGGQETQYF
.,16,few,TRBV20-1,TRBJ2-2,TGCAGTGCCCTAGACAGGCGGGAGTTGTTCACCGGGGAGCTGTTTTTT,CSALDRRELFTGELFF
.,15,.,TRBV5-1,TRBJ2-5,TGCGCCAGCAGCTTGGCCGGGGGGCTGAGGGAGACCCAGTACTTC,CASSLAGGLRETQYF
.,13,many,TRBV7-9,TRBJ1-6,TGTGCCAGCAGCTTCCTAGGGGTCTCACCCCTCCACTTT,CASSFLGVSPLHF
TRBD1,14,.,TRBV7-8,TRBJ2-7,TGTGCCAGCAGCGGGGACAGGGGTTCTTACGAGCAGTACTTC,CASSGDRGSYEQYF
.,13,many,TRBV5-1,TRBJ2-3,TGCGCCAGCAGCTTTGGGGGCCCCGGTACGCAGTATTTT,CASSFGGPGTQYF
TRBD2,16,.,TRBV11-2,TRBJ2-7,TGTGCCAGCAGCTCCCTCACTAGCGGGAGGTTGTACGAGCAGTACTTC,CASSSLTSGRLYEQYF
.,17,many,TRBV10-3,TRBJ2-3,TGTGCCATCAGTGCATACGAGGGGGGGCCGATCCCAGATACGCAGTATTTT,CAISAYEGGPIPDTQYF
.,14,few,TRBV6-5,TRBJ2-7,TGTGCCAGCAGTTACTCTGGGGAGTCCTACGAGCAGTACTTC,CASSYSGESYEQYF
TRBD1,13,many,TRBV12-3/TRBV12-4,TRBJ1-2,TGTGCCAGCAGTTTAGGGCGGACAGGGGGCTACACCTTC,CASSLGRTGGYTF
.,13,many,TRBV12-3/TRBV12-4,TRBJ2-3,TGTGCCAGCAGTACCAGGGGGGAAGTGCGGCTTTATTTT,CASSTRGEVRLYF
.,14,many,TRBV12-3/TRBV12-4,TRBJ2-6,TGTGCCAGCAGCTATTCATCTGGGGCCAACGTCCTGACTTTC,CASSYSSGANVLTF
TRBD2,15,many,TRBV20-1,TRBJ2-7,TGCAGTGCTAGAGGTGGACTAGCGGGAGGTCTCGAGCAGTACTTC,CSARGGLAGGLEQYF
.,13,.,TRBV3-1,TRBJ2-1,TGTGCCAGCAGCCAAGATCCCATTAATGAGCAGTTCTTC,CASSQDPINEQFF
.,15,.,TRBV20-1,TRBJ1-2,TGCAGTGCAGAGACAGACGCCTCAGAGGGGAATGGCTACACCTTC,CSAETDASEGNGYTF
.,11,many,TRBV6-6,TRBJ1-2,TGTGCCAGCAGCCAGGAGTATGGCTACACCTTC,CASSQEYGYTF
.,15,many,TRBV20-1,TRBJ1-6,TGCAGTGCCCATAAATCTTCAACAGTAGATTCACCCCTCCACTTT,CSAHKSSTVDSPLHF
.,14,many,TRBV20-1,TRBJ1-2,TGCAGTGCTAGGGGCTGGAGGGCAGAGTATGGCTACACCTTC,CSARGWRAEYGYTF
.,14,many,TRBV5-1,TRBJ2-2,TGCGCCAGCAGCTTTAGCGCGAACACCGGGGAGCTGTTTTTT,CASSFSANTGELFF
.,12,many,TRBV6-2/TRBV6-3,TRBJ1-1,TGTGCCAGCAGTTTGGGGGCGGTGGACGCTTTCTTT,CASSLGAVDAFF
.,12,many,TRBV20-1,TRBJ1-3,TGCAGTGCTAGAGAAACGGGAAACACCATATATTTT,CSARETGNTIYF